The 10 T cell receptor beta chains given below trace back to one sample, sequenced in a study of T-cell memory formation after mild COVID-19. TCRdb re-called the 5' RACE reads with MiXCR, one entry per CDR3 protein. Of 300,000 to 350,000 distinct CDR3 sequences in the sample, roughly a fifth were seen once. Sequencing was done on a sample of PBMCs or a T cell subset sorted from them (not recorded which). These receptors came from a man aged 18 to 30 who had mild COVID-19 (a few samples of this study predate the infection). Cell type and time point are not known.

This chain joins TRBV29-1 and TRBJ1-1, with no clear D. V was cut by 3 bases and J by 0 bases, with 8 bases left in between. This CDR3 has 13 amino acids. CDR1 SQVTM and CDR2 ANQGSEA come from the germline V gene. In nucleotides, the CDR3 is TGCAGCGTTGATCGGCGCATGAACACTGAAGCTTTCTTT. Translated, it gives CSVDRRMNTEAFF.

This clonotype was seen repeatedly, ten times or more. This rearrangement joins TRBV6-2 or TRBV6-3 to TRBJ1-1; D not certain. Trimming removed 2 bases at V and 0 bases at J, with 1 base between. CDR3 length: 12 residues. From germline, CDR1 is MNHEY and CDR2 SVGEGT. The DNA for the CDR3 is TGTGCCAGCAGTTACATGAACACTGAAGCTTTCTTT. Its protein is CASSYMNTEAFF.

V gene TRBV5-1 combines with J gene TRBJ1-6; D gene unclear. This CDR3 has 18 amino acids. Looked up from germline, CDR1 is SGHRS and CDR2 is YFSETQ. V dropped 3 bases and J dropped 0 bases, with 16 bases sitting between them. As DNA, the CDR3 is TGCGCCAGCAGCTCCCCCGACGCAACGAGCTCCTATAATTCACCCCTCCACTTT. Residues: CASSSPDATSSYNSPLHF.

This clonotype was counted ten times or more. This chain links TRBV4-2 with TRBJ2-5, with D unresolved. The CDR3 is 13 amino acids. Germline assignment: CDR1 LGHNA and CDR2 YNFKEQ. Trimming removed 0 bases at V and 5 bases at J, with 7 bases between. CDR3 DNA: TGTGCCAGCAGCCAAGATCCGAGGGAGACCCAGTACTTC. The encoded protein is CASSQDPRETQYF.

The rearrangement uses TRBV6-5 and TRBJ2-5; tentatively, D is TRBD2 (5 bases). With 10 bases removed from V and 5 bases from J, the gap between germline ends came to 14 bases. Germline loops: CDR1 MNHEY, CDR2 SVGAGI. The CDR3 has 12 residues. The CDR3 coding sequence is TGTGCCACCCAGAGGGCCAGGGAGACCCAGTACTTC. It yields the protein CATQRARETQYF.

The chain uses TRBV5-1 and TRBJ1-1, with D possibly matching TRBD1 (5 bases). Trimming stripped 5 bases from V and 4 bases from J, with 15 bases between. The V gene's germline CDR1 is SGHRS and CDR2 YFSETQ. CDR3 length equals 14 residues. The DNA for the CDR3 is TGCGCCAGCAGGAATCAGGGTTCGAGCACTGAAGCTTTCTTT. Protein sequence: CASRNQGSSTEAFF.

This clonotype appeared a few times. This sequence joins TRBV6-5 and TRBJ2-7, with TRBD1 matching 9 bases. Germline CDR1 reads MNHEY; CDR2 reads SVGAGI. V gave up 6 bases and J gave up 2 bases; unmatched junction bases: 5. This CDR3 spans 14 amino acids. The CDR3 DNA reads TGTGCCAGCAGCCAGGACAGGGGAACCTACGAGCAGTACTTC. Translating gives CASSQDRGTYEQYF.

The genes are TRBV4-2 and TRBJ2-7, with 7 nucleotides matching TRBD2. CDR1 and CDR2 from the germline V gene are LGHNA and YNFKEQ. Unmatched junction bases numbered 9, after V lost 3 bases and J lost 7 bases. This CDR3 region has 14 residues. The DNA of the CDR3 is TGTGCCAGCAGCCAGGGGGTCCTTAGCGGGGAGCAGTACTTC. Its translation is CASSQGVLSGEQYF.

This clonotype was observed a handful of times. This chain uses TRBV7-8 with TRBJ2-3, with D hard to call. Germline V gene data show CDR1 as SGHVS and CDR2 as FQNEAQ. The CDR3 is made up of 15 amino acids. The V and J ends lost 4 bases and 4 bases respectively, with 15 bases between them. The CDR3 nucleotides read TGTGCCAGCAGCTCGTTACCACGAGAGGCAGATACGCAGTATTTT. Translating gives CASSSLPREADTQYF.

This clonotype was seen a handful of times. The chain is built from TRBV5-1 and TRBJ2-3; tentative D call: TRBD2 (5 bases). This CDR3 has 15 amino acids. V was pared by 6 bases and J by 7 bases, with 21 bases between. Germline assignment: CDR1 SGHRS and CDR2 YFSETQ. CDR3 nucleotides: TGCGCCAGCACCCCCGGTGAGGGAGTCCGGAATACGCAGTATTTT. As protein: CASTPGEGVRNTQYF. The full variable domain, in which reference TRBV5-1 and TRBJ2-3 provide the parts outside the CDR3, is KAGVTQTPRYLIKTRGQQVTLSCSPISGHRSVSWYQQTPGQGLQFLFEYFSETQRNKGNFPGRFSGRQFSNSRSEMNVSTLELGDSALYLCASTPGEGVRNTQYFGPGTRLTVL.